Listed below are T cell receptor beta chains from one sample, sequenced in a study of T cells in localized non-small cell lung cancer. The table came from immunoSEQ multiplex PCR; TCRdb's copy has only in-frame clones and leaves some out. Among 55,000 or so clones listed, about three quarters were seen once. Sample: PBMCs, taken before any cancer treatment. The receptors originated from a woman between 40 and 69 years old with stage II lung adenocarcinoma. CDR3s include the opening cysteine and the closing phenylalanine or tryptophan. Fields, in order: V gene, D gene, J gene, clone size, CDR3 DNA, CDR3 protein. A D gene is named only where the DNA matches it firmly. Some rows have no size entry. The others give once, few or many, or a class for an expanded clone.

TRBV7-3,-,TRBJ2-1,-,TGTGCCAGCAGCTTAGGGCAGGGGGACTTCAATGAGCAGTTCTTC,CASSLGQGDFNEQFF
TRBV28,-,TRBJ1-1,once,TGTGCCAGCAGACCCTATATGAACACTGAAGCTTTCTTT,CASRPYMNTEAFF
TRBV5-6,-,TRBJ2-7,-,TGTGCCAGCAGCTTGGCCAGAACCTACGAGCAGTACTTC,CASSLARTYEQYF
TRBV6-1,TRBD2,TRBJ2-5,once,TGTGCCAGCAGTGGCGGGGGGGCAGGCGAAGAGACCCAGTACTTC,CASSGGGAGEETQYF
TRBV19,-,TRBJ2-1,few,TGTGCCAGTACAATAGGGGTCCACACTTACAATGAGCAGTTCTTC,CASTIGVHTYNEQFF
TRBV19,-,TRBJ2-3,-,TGTGCCAGTAGTAGACTAGACGCAGATACGCAGTATTTT,CASSRLDADTQYF
TRBV11-2,TRBD1,TRBJ2-2,-,TGTGCCAGCAGCCCCGACAGGGCTAGCGGGGAGCTGTTTTTT,CASSPDRASGELFF
TRBV5-6,-,TRBJ2-7,-,TGTGCCAGCAGCTTGGTCCGACCAGGGATTTCCTACGAGCAGTACTTC,CASSLVRPGISYEQYF
TRBV30,-,TRBJ1-1,-,TGTGCCTGGAGTGTACCGGGGGGGGACGGGGGCACTGAAGCTTTCTTT,CAWSVPGGDGGTEAFF
TRBV10-3,-,TRBJ2-5,-,TGTGCCATCAGTGACCAGGACGGGCGACCTATGGAGACCCAGTACTTC,CAISDQDGRPMETQYF
TRBV6-6,TRBD1,TRBJ1-2,-,TGTGCCAGCAGTCTGCGGACAGGCGGCTACACCTTC,CASSLRTGGYTF
TRBV28,-,TRBJ1-5,once,TGTGCCAGCAGTTTATTTGGGTACAATCAGCCCCAGCATTTT,CASSLFGYNQPQHF
TRBV19,-,TRBJ1-2,once,TGTGCCAGTAGTATAGGACAGACCCTCTATGGCTACACCTTC,CASSIGQTLYGYTF
TRBV7-3,-,TRBJ1-1,once,TGTGCCAGCAGCTTAACGGGGCCCACTGAAGCTTTCTTT,CASSLTGPTEAFF
TRBV27,-,TRBJ2-5,-,TGTGCCAGCAGTACCCAGGGATTGCAAGAGACCCAGTACTTC,CASSTQGLQETQYF
TRBV7-9,-,TRBJ1-4,-,TGTGCCAGCAGCTTAGACTGGGCCCTCGAAAAACTGTTTTTT,CASSLDWALEKLFF
TRBV7-2,-,TRBJ1-1,-,TGTGCCAGCAGGTACAGGGATTCGGCTGAAGCTTTCTTT,CASRYRDSAEAFF
TRBV28,-,TRBJ2-3,-,TGTGCCAGCAGCCGCCCCCTAACGACAGATACGCAGTATTTT,CASSRPLTTDTQYF
TRBV27,TRBD1,TRBJ2-3,-,TGTGCCAGCAGTTTATCCGTTTCGACAGGGGGCCTTACAGATACGCAGTATTTT,CASSLSVSTGGLTDTQYF
TRBV7-8,-,TRBJ2-7,-,TGTGCCAGCAGCTCCTGGCACGGAGGCGGCTACGAGCAGTACTTC,CASSSWHGGGYEQYF
TRBV19,-,TRBJ2-7,-,TGTGCCAGTAGTATTAGGGGCAGCGACTCCTACGAGCAGTACTTC,CASSIRGSDSYEQYF
TRBV5-4,TRBD1,TRBJ1-2,once,TGTGCCAGCGTCGACAGGGATAACTATGGCTACACCTTC,CASVDRDNYGYTF
TRBV7-9,-,TRBJ2-5,-,TGTGCCAGCAGCGCGCCCGGGAACCAAGAGACCCAGTACTTC,CASSAPGNQETQYF
TRBV18,-,TRBJ2-5,-,TGTGCCAGCTCACCACAGGCCGGGCCCGAGACCCAGTACTTC,CASSPQAGPETQYF
TRBV19,-,TRBJ2-6,-,TGTGCCAGTAGTATAGGCAGTTCTGGGGCCAACGTCCTGACTTTC,CASSIGSSGANVLTF
TRBV2,TRBD1,TRBJ2-1,few,TGTGCCAGCAGGGTTACAGGGGGGCGGTTCAATGAGCAGTTCTTC,CASRVTGGRFNEQFF
TRBV19,-,TRBJ1-1,-,TGTGCCAGTAGTATGGGAGACATTTCGAACACTGAAGCTTTCTTT,CASSMGDISNTEAFF
TRBV5-4,TRBD2,TRBJ2-1,-,TGTGCCAGCAGCTGGGGGGGGAATGAGCAGTTCTTC,CASSWGGNEQFF
TRBV25-1,TRBD1,TRBJ2-2,-,TGTGCCAGCAGCCCCGGACAGGGGTTGCCCGGGGAGCTGTTTTTT,CASSPGQGLPGELFF
TRBV2,TRBD2,TRBJ2-5,few,TGTGCCAGCAGTGGGGGGGGAATAGAGACCCAGTACTTC,CASSGGGIETQYF
TRBV7-8,-,TRBJ1-5,-,TGTGCCAGCAGCTTAGCCCCAGAGGGCATCAATCAGCCCCAGCATTTT,CASSLAPEGINQPQHF
TRBV28,-,TRBJ2-7,-,TGTGCCAGCAGTGTCCTGAAGGGTACCTACGAGCAGTACTTC,CASSVLKGTYEQYF
TRBV6-4,-,TRBJ1-5,-,TGTGCCAGCAGCCCCGGACATACAAATCAGCCCCAGCATTTT,CASSPGHTNQPQHF
TRBV5-1,-,TRBJ1-1,-,TGCGCCAGCAGCTCGCTAGTTGGAGGCGCGGGGACTGAAGCTTTCTTT,CASSSLVGGAGTEAFF
TRBV10-1,-,TRBJ2-7,-,TGCGCCAGCAGTGAGTCGGAAGGGGAGGACGAGCAGTACTTC,CASSESEGEDEQYF
TRBV13,-,TRBJ1-5,-,TGTGCCAGCAGCCTAGGCAGCAATCAGCCCCAGCATTTT,CASSLGSNQPQHF
TRBV5-1,TRBD1,TRBJ2-2,few,TGCGCCAGCAGCTTGGGGGGACAGGCCAACACCGGGGAGCTGTTTTTT,CASSLGGQANTGELFF
TRBV7-6,-,TRBJ2-5,-,TGTGCCAGCAGCTTAAGGGCAGACCAAGAGACCCAGTACTTC,CASSLRADQETQYF
TRBV29-1,-,TRBJ2-5,-,TGCAGCGTTGAAGGGTGGGCGAACAGTGGAAGAGAGACCCAGTACTTC,CSVEGWANSGRETQYF
TRBV30,-,TRBJ2-1,-,TGTGCCTGGGACCGATCCGGGGGACATGAGCAGTTCTTC,CAWDRSGGHEQFF
TRBV30,-,TRBJ1-3,few,TGTGCCTGGCTCCCCGGTTCTGGAAACACCATATATTTT,CAWLPGSGNTIYF
TRBV30,TRBD1,TRBJ1-2,-,TGTGCCTGGAGTTTACGAGGGGACAGTGATGGCTACACCTTC,CAWSLRGDSDGYTF
TRBV11-2,-,TRBJ2-7,once,TGTGCCAGCAGCTTATCCCCCTCCGGCCAAGCGTTCTACGAGCAGTACTTC,CASSLSPSGQAFYEQYF
TRBV6-5,-,TRBJ1-1,-,TGTGCCAGCAGTCGCGGCCAATCAGGGGTTACTGAAGCTTTCTTT,CASSRGQSGVTEAFF
TRBV29-1,-,TRBJ1-2,-,TGCAGCGTGGGTGCCTTGGGGGAGGACTATGGCTACACCTTC,CSVGALGEDYGYTF
TRBV5-1,-,TRBJ2-1,-,TGCGCCAGCAGCCCGCGACAGGCTAGCTCCTACAATGAGCAGTTCTTC,CASSPRQASSYNEQFF
TRBV19,-,TRBJ2-2,-,TGTGCCAGTAGTTTCCAGGGGTTGGGCGGGGAGCTGTTTTTT,CASSFQGLGGELFF
TRBV7-2,TRBD1,TRBJ1-1,-,TGTGCCAGCAGCTTAGGGACAGGGGGCCGGCGGAACACTGAAGCTTTCTTT,CASSLGTGGRRNTEAFF
TRBV27,-,TRBJ2-7,-,TGTGCCAGCAGTTTGCGCCGGGACGGACCCTACGAGCAGTACTTC,CASSLRRDGPYEQYF
TRBV7-2,TRBD2,TRBJ2-3,-,TGTGCCAGCAGCTCACTTCTAGCGGGGGGTGGAGATACGCAGTATTTT,CASSSLLAGGGDTQYF
TRBV27,-,TRBJ1-3,-,TGTGCCAGCAGTGAACGATTAAGGAGCTCTGGAAACACCATATATTTT,CASSERLRSSGNTIYF
TRBV2,TRBD1,TRBJ2-5,-,TGTGCCAGGGCGACAGGGATGGTAGAGACCCAGTACTTC,CARATGMVETQYF
TRBV7-8,-,TRBJ2-7,-,TGTGCCAGCAGCTTAGGGGCAGGGGCCTACGAGCAGTACTTC,CASSLGAGAYEQYF
TRBV7-9,-,TRBJ1-1,-,TGTGCCAACCGGGACACTCGGAGGATGAACACTGAAGCTTTCTTT,CANRDTRRMNTEAFF
TRBV19,-,TRBJ2-3,-,TGTGCCAGTAGTTCCAGGGACCCAGGAACGCAGTATTTT,CASSSRDPGTQYF